The 15 T cell receptor beta chains given below trace back to one sample, sequenced in a study of cytomegalovirus exposure and HLA in healthy donors. The primer mix had 60 Vbeta and 13 Jbeta primers. Sequenced by immunoSEQ multiplex PCR; TCRdb stores in-frame clones only, minus some. This table has tens of thousands of clones, approximately 75% appearing once. Sequencing was carried out using PBMCs. Source of these receptors: a man aged 35-49 years in good health and CMV-seronegative.

The rearrangement joins TRBV2 to TRBJ1-4; the match to TRBD1 covers 9 bases. With V trimmed by 3 bases and J by 11 bases, 7 bases remained unmatched. There are 14 residues in the CDR3. CDR1 is SNHLY, CDR2 FYNNEI, per germline. Here the CDR3 reads CASSEGQGGDKLFF. DNA of the CDR3: TGTGCCAGCAGTGAGGGACAGGGAGGGGACAAACTGTTTTTT. Combining the CDR3 with reference TRBV2 and TRBJ1-4 gives the whole variable domain EPEVTQTPSHQVTQMGQEVILRCVPISNHLYFYWYRQILGQKVEFLVSFYNNEISEKSEIFDDQFSVERPDGSNFTLKIRSTKLEDSAMYFCASSEGQGGDKLFFGSGTQLSVL.

V gene TRBV4-2 combines with J gene TRBJ2-6, with 7 bases aligning to TRBD1. Germline V gene data show CDR1 as LGHNA and CDR2 as YNFKEQ. This CDR3 contains 16 residues. J lost 3 bases, V lost 0 bases, and 2 bases had no gene match. Written as DNA, the CDR3 is TGTGCCAGCAGCCAAGATCCAGGGGGTGGGGCCAACGTCCTGACTTTC. Its protein product is CASSQDPGGGANVLTF.

This chain joins TRBV4-1 and TRBJ2-1, with D possibly being TRBD1 (7 bases). This CDR3 is 16 amino acids long. Trimming took off 3 bases at V and 1 base at J, with 13 bases between the two ends. CDR1 MGHRA and CDR2 YSYEKL come from the germline V gene. As DNA, the CDR3 is TGCGCCAGCAGCCACCCAGGGGGGACTTCCTACAATGAGCAGTTCTTC. It yields the protein CASSHPGGTSYNEQFF.

The chain uses TRBV6-1 and TRBJ1-5; TRBD1 matches at 9 bases. V lost 10 bases and J lost 4; bases outside the gene matches: 8. The CDR3 is 14 amino acids. Germline V CDR1 and CDR2: MNHNS, SASEGT. CDR3 sequence reads: CATTGQGINQPQHF. CDR3 in DNA: TGTGCCACCACGGGACAGGGCATAAATCAGCCCCAGCATTTT.

The chain recombines TRBV7-6 with TRBJ1-4; 7 bases agree with TRBD1. The CDR3 consists of 13 residues. J was trimmed by 14 bases and V by 1 base; bases with no gene match: 7. CDR1 and CDR2 from the germline V gene are SGHVS and FNYEAQ. CDR3 sequence (DNA): TGTGCCAGCAGCTTAGACCCCACGGGACAGCTGTTTTTT. Translating gives CASSLDPTGQLFF.

This clone appeared a few times. The chain links TRBV19 to TRBJ1-1; no clear D gene. CDR3 length: 14 residues. CDR1 is LNHDA, CDR2 SQIVND, per germline (reference sequence). Deletions cut 1 base from V and 1 base from J, with 7 bases between. CDR3 amino acids: CASSIGAGNTEAFF. DNA of the CDR3: TGTGCCAGTAGTATAGGAGCCGGGAACACTGAAGCTTTCTTT.

The gene calls are TRBV4-3 and TRBJ2-7, with D possibly TRBD2 on 7 matching bases. Germline V gives CDR1 LGHNA, CDR2 YSLEER. This CDR3 is built from 15 residues. The V end was cut by 1 base, the J end by 5 bases, with 15 bases between. CDR3 residues: CASSQGGGRFNEQYF. The CDR3 nucleotides are TGCGCCAGCAGCCAAGGGGGGGGCAGGTTCAACGAGCAGTACTTC.

V usage is TRBV15 and J usage is TRBJ1-3; D is unresolved. V shed 3 bases and J shed 3 bases, with 3 bases lying between them. From germline, CDR1 is LNHNV and CDR2 YYDKDF (reference sequence). This CDR3 comprises 12 residues. CDR3 nucleotide sequence: TGTGCCACCAGCAGTCTTGGAAACACCATATATTTT. Residues: CATSSLGNTIYF. Using reference TRBV15 and TRBJ1-3 for the parts outside the CDR3, the full variable domain is DAMVIQNPRYQVTQFGKPVTLSCSQTLNHNVMYWYQQKSSQAPKLLFHYYDKDFNNEADTPDNFQSRRPNTSFCFLDIRSPGLGDTAMYLCATSSLGNTIYFGEGSWLTVV.

The sample holds one count of this clone. This chain connects TRBV4-1 to TRBJ2-3; 7 positions agree with TRBD2. The J segment lost 0 bases and the V segment lost 0 bases, leaving 12 bases of the junction unmatched. The CDR3 is made up of 19 amino acids. The V gene's germline CDR1 is MGHRA and CDR2 YSYEKL. The CDR3 bases are TGCGCCAGCAGCCAAGAGGGGTGGCTGAGCGGGGCTAGCACAGATACGCAGTATTTT. Its protein is CASSQEGWLSGASTDTQYF.

The chain joins TRBV6-6 to TRBJ1-5; D remains unclear. V gave up 1 base and J gave up 4 bases, with 8 bases separating them. Germline V gene sequence: CDR1 MNHNY, CDR2 SVGAGI (reference sequence). The CDR3 runs to 14 residues. The CDR3 sequence is CASSYFGVNQPQHF. CDR3 nucleotide sequence: TGTGCCAGCAGTTACTTCGGGGTAAATCAGCCCCAGCATTTT.

The chain couples TRBV7-9 to TRBJ2-7, with 7 bases identical to TRBD1. Germline V gene sequence: CDR1 SEHNR, CDR2 FQNEAQ (reference sequence). The CDR3 contains 14 residues. The trim removed 4 bases at V and 0 bases at J, leaving 3 bases unmatched. DNA for the CDR3: TGTGCCAGCAGCTCGGACAGGAACTCCTACGAGCAGTACTTC. It codes for CASSSDRNSYEQYF.

This rearrangement joins TRBV2 to TRBJ1-4; the match to TRBD1 covers 8 bases. The trim removed 7 bases at V and 1 base at J, leaving 8 bases unmatched. The CDR3 runs 16 residues. Germline CDR1 and CDR2: SNHLY and FYNNEI. Written as DNA, the CDR3 is TGTGCCAGCACCCCCGACAGGGGCGGAACTAATGAAAAACTGTTTTTT. Translating gives CASTPDRGGTNEKLFF.

The chain is built from TRBV2 and TRBJ2-5; 11 nucleotides align to TRBD2. The CDR3 is 17 residues long. J gave up 5 bases and V 4 bases, and 12 bases lay outside the gene matches. Per the germline V gene, CDR1 is SNHLY and CDR2 is FYNNEI. Here the CDR3 DNA reads TGTGCCAGCAGTGGGGGCGGTAGCGGGGGGGCATTGGAGACCCAGTACTTC. It translates to CASSGGGSGGALETQYF. Using reference TRBV2 and TRBJ2-5 for the parts outside the CDR3, the full variable domain is EPEVTQTPSHQVTQMGQEVILRCVPISNHLYFYWYRQILGQKVEFLVSFYNNEISEKSEIFDDQFSVERPDGSNFTLKIRSTKLEDSAMYFCASSGGGSGGALETQYFGPGTRLLVL.

This sequence joins TRBV7-3 and TRBJ1-1, with D possibly matching TRBD1 (5 bases). V was shortened by 6 bases and J by 5 bases, with 13 bases between the two germline ends. Germline V lookup: CDR1 SGHTA, CDR2 FQGTGA. This CDR3 comprises 13 residues. Written as DNA, the CDR3 is TGTGCCAGCAGACTCCGGGAGGGGACTGAAGCTTTCTTT. Translated, it gives CASRLREGTEAFF.

The CDR3 nucleotides read TGCAGCGCCAAAGGTCAAGGGCCCCGGGAGCAGTACTTC. Protein: CSAKGQGPREQYF. The chain joins TRBV29-1 to TRBJ2-5, with D possibly being TRBD2 (6 bases). Germline V CDR1 and CDR2: SQVTM, ANQGSEA. V was shortened by 7 bases and J by 11 bases, with 23 bases between the two germline ends. The CDR3 is made up of 13 amino acids.